The 12 T cell receptor beta chains given below trace back to one sample, sequenced in a study of blood T cell repertoires in COVID-19. Only in-frame clones appear in the TCRdb table, and some are missing; sequencing was by immunoSEQ multiplex PCR. This sample has 150,000 to 200,000 clones, with over 80% found just once. Sequences were obtained from peripheral blood. The origin of the receptors is a woman aged 70 to 79 with acute or convalescent COVID-19.

This clone was counted a few times. The chain employs TRBV7-2 and TRBJ1-1; 10 bases map to TRBD1. The CDR3 spans 15 residues. CDR1 is SGHTA, CDR2 FQGNSA, per germline. Trimming took 5 bases from V and 6 from J; bases not matched to a gene: 9. This CDR3 reads CASSLSGQGRAEAFF. CDR3 DNA: TGTGCCAGCAGCCTTTCGGGACAGGGGAGGGCTGAAGCTTTCTTT.

This chain joins TRBV10-1 and TRBJ1-1; possible D gene TRBD1, 5 bases. The V gene's germline CDR1 is WNHNN and CDR2 SYGVQD (reference sequence). V lost 6 bases, J lost 1 base, and 9 bases lay in between. CDR3 length: 13 amino acids. This CDR3 reads CASSPRGNTEAFF. The CDR3 DNA follows: TGCGCCAGCAGCCCTAGGGGGAACACTGAAGCTTTCTTT.

In this sample, this clone turned up once. As DNA, the CDR3 is TGTGCCAGCAGTCTCGGGACAGCAGGAAAACTGTTTTTT. Translating gives CASSLGTAGKLFF. The rearrangement uses TRBV12-3 or TRBV12-4 and TRBJ1-4; TRBD1 matches 7 bases. Losses at the gene ends were 5 bases for V and 10 bases for J; bases not matched to a gene: 7. The CDR3 extends over 13 amino acids.

V usage is TRBV21-1 and J usage is TRBJ2-1; no check of the table's D call, TRBD2, against the DNA was made. TRBV21-1 is designated a pseudogene. The length of the CDR3 is 17 residues. The CDR3 DNA reads TGTGCCAGCAGCAGCCGACTAGCGGGAGGATACGACAATGAGCAGTTCTTC. This encodes CASSSRLAGGYDNEQFF.

The V gene is TRBV9, the J gene TRBJ1-5, with a tentative D call TRBD1 (6 bases). The CDR3 extends over 15 amino acids. V was cut by 4 bases and J by 2 bases, with 13 bases left in between. Germline-derived CDR1 and CDR2 are SGDLS and YYNGEE. In DNA form, the CDR3 reads TGTGCCAGCAGCCCTCGGGCAGGGGGCAATCAGCCCCAGCATTTT. Amino acid sequence: CASSPRAGGNQPQHF.

The rearrangement links TRBV11-3 to TRBJ2-5; 7 bases fit TRBD1. Germline V gene data show CDR1 as SGHNT and CDR2 as YENEEA. This CDR3 region has 14 residues. V was pared by 2 bases and J by 1 base, with 1 base of the junction left unmatched. The CDR3 here is CASSLRDSQETQYF. As DNA, the CDR3 is TGTGCCAGCAGCTTACGGGACAGCCAAGAGACCCAGTACTTC. Drawing the rest from reference TRBV11-3 and TRBJ2-5, the complete variable domain is EAGVVQSPRYKIIEKKQPVAFWCNPISGHNTLYWYLQNLGQGPELLIRYENEEAVDDSQLPKDRFSAERLKGVDSTLKIQPAELGDSAVYLCASSLRDSQETQYFGPGTRLLVL.

The chain couples TRBV7-3 to TRBJ1-1; the D gene is possibly TRBD1 (6 bases). Germline values: CDR1 SGHTA, CDR2 FQGTGA. V lost 1 base and J 1 base, leaving 10 bases between the germline ends. The CDR3 covers 15 residues. CDR3 residues: CASSLMAGANTEAFF. The CDR3 DNA is TGTGCCAGCAGCTTAATGGCAGGGGCGAACACTGAAGCTTTCTTT.

This chain uses TRBV6-4 with TRBJ1-1, with 12 bases lining up with TRBD1. This CDR3 has 13 residues. CDR1 and CDR2 from the germline V gene are MRHNA and SNTAGT. The V and J ends lost 2 bases and 10 bases, in that order; junction bases with no gene match: 2. The CDR3 sequence is CASSDRDRGRAFF. In DNA, the CDR3 is TGTGCCAGCAGTGACCGGGACAGGGGGCGAGCTTTCTTT.

The chain couples TRBV3-1 (or the pseudogene TRBV3-2) to TRBJ2-1; 11 bases align to TRBD2. Trimming cost V 3 bases and J 7 bases; bases outside gene matches: 8. Germline V gives CDR1 LGHDT, CDR2 YNNKEL (reference sequence). The CDR3 has 16 amino acids. The CDR3 DNA follows: TGTGCCAGCAGCCAGATTAGCGGGGGGGCCGGGAATGAGCAGTTCTTC. It yields the protein CASSQISGGAGNEQFF.

V and J are TRBV6-5 and TRBJ1-1, with a weak D call TRBD1 (5 bases). This CDR3 is 14 amino acids long. Per germline, CDR1 MNHEY and CDR2 SVGAGI. V shed 6 bases and J shed 3 bases, with 14 bases lying between them. CDR3 sequence reads: CASRPLQGYTEAFF. DNA for the CDR3: TGTGCCAGCAGGCCCTTGCAGGGTTACACTGAAGCTTTCTTT.

The chain uses TRBV28 and TRBJ2-3; D gene uncertain. CDR1 and CDR2 (germline): MDHEN, SYDVKM. The CDR3 totals 15 residues. V dropped 1 base and J dropped 4 bases, with 12 bases sitting between them. The CDR3: CASSLFPARSDTQYF. CDR3 DNA sequence: TGTGCCAGCAGTTTATTCCCCGCTAGGTCAGATACGCAGTATTTT.

This clone was counted only a few times. The genes are TRBV28 and TRBJ1-2; TRBD1 might be the D (5 bases). CDR1 and CDR2 from the germline V gene are MDHEN and SYDVKM. V was cut by 7 bases and J by 4 bases, with 10 bases left in between. The CDR3 is 12 residues long. The CDR3 loop reads CASMGQTYGYTF. DNA for the CDR3: TGTGCCAGCATGGGGCAGACCTATGGCTACACCTTC.